Listed here are 8 T cell receptor beta chains from one sample, sequenced in a study of shared clonotypes between healthy human individuals. The repertoire was sequenced with immunoSEQ multiplex PCR; TCRdb's copy has only in-frame clones and lacks some. In the table there are about half a million clones, 65% to 85% of which are singletons. What was sequenced was PBMCs. These receptors were taken from a woman aged 40 to 55 in good health. Some clones in this sample may be carry-over from other donors' samples.

Details on this clone: The same CDR3 is also encoded by other DNA sequences in this sample. The J gene is TRBJ2-7, the V gene TRBV7-9; TRBD1 agrees at 7 bases. Germline loops: CDR1 SEHNR, CDR2 FQNEAQ (reference sequence). The CDR3 contains 14 residues. V lost 3 bases, J lost 2 bases, and 4 bases stayed unmatched. CDR3 bases: TGTGCCAGCAGCTTGGCAGGGGGACCCTACGAGCAGTACTTC. Its translation: CASSLAGGPYEQYF. The full variable domain, its missing parts supplied by reference TRBV7-9 and TRBJ2-7, is DTGVSQNPRHKITKRGQNVTFRCDPISEHNRLYWYRQTLGQGPEFLTYFQNEAQLEKSRLLSDRFSAERPKGSFSTLEIQRTEQGDSAMYLCASSLAGGPYEQYFGPGTRLTVT.

The chain uses TRBV10-3 and TRBJ1-1; the match to TRBD1 covers 10 bases. This CDR3 has 14 residues. V gave up 5 bases and J gave up 3 bases; unmatched junction bases: 3. Germline values: CDR1 ENHRY, CDR2 SYGVKD. The CDR3 loop reads CAISRQGADTEAFF. As DNA, the CDR3 is TGTGCCATCAGTCGACAGGGGGCCGACACTGAAGCTTTCTTT.

As concerns this clone: A far bigger clonotype differs at one base, so this is likely a read error. This sample also contains other DNA sequences that code for the same CDR3. The chain recombines TRBV4-1 with TRBJ2-3; D remains ambiguous. Germline CDR1 is MGHRA and CDR2 is YSYEKL. The CDR3 sequence is 14 residues long. The V and J ends lost 2 bases and 0 bases respectively, with 6 bases between them. CDR3 in amino acids: CASSQPDSTDTQYF. The CDR3, as DNA: TGCGCCAGCAGCCAACCGGATAGCACAGATACGCAGTATTTT.

The sample holds many counts of this clone. The same CDR3 also results from other DNA sequences found in this sample. The chain recombines TRBV7-9 with TRBJ2-3; 8 bases fit TRBD2. V shed 8 bases and J 6 bases; nucleotides not matched to a gene: 10. Per germline, CDR1 SEHNR and CDR2 FQNEAQ (reference sequence). This CDR3 is built from 14 residues. This chain's CDR3 is CASLAGGGRDTQYF. The CDR3 coding sequence is TGTGCCAGCCTGGCGGGGGGCGGAAGGGATACGCAGTATTTT.

This clone was picked up many times. CDR3 bases: TGTGCCAGTAGTACGCAAGCGAGCTCCTACAATGAGCAGTTCTTC. Its protein is CASSTQASSYNEQFF. The chain recombines TRBV19 with TRBJ2-1; no clear D gene. CDR1 is LNHDA and CDR2 is SQIVND in the germline V gene (reference sequence). CDR3 size: 15 residues. V gave up 4 bases and J gave up 0 bases, with 10 bases separating them.

The chain uses TRBV18 and TRBJ2-7, with D perhaps matching TRBD1 or TRBD2 (5 bases each). Looked up from germline, CDR1 is KGHSH and CDR2 is LQKENI. Trimming shortened V by 5 bases and J by 0 bases, and 11 bases separated the two germline ends. The CDR3 totals 14 residues. CDR3 DNA sequence: TGTGCCAGCTCAGGCCGGGACCTCTCCTACGAGCAGTACTTC. It yields the protein CASSGRDLSYEQYF.

Note on this clone: The sample contains more than one DNA sequence encoding this CDR3. The CDR3 nucleotides are TGTGCCAGCAGCCCGCAGGGAGAAAAACTGTTTTTT. This sequence encodes CASSPQGEKLFF. The chain links TRBV7-2 to TRBJ1-4; D is perhaps TRBD1 (5 bases). V lost 5 bases to trimming and J lost 8 bases, with 9 bases between them. Germline V gene lookup returns CDR1 SGHTA and CDR2 FQGNSA. The CDR3 is made up of 12 amino acids.

The table lists this clone with a count of one. DNA for the CDR3: TGTGCCAGCAGCGACATAGCGGGAGATACGCGCGAGCAGTACTTC. Translating gives CASSDIAGDTREQYF. The chain uses TRBV7-2 and TRBJ2-7; TRBD2 matches 9 bases. CDR1 and CDR2 (germline): SGHTA, FQGNSA. CDR3 length: 15 amino acids. J was trimmed by 6 bases and V by 5 bases; bases with no gene match: 11.